The T cell receptor (beta chain) described here comes from a study of blood T cell repertoires in COVID-19. Overall study context: Researchers got acute and convalescent COVID-19 samples from the United States, Italy and Spain. PBMCs, B-cell-depleted T cells, or T cells were the source of the cDNA or gDNA that made up the material.

Germline V gives CDR1 LGHNA, CDR2 YSLEER. The CDR3 spans 17 residues. Trimming at V came to 2 bases and at J to 0 bases, leaving 8 bases not matched to a gene. This clone was picked up a small number of times. Original processing notes: The authors estimated nucleated cell counts from reference gene primer amplification. Method: immunoSEQ multiplex PCR; TCRdb's copy keeps in-frame clones and lacks some. The V and J calls and clone size come from that table; D and trimming were worked out from the DNA. The sample contains 200,000 to 250,000 clones, 80% to 90% of which appear only once. This TCR derives from a woman over 75 with active or convalescent COVID-19. The rearrangement joins TRBV4-3 to TRBJ2-3, with 7 bases lining up with TRBD1. Sequencing was performed on peripheral blood. The CDR3 bases are TGCGCCAGCAGCCAAACCCCGGGACAGATAAGCACAGATACGCAGTATTTT. This sequence encodes CASSQTPGQISTDTQYF.